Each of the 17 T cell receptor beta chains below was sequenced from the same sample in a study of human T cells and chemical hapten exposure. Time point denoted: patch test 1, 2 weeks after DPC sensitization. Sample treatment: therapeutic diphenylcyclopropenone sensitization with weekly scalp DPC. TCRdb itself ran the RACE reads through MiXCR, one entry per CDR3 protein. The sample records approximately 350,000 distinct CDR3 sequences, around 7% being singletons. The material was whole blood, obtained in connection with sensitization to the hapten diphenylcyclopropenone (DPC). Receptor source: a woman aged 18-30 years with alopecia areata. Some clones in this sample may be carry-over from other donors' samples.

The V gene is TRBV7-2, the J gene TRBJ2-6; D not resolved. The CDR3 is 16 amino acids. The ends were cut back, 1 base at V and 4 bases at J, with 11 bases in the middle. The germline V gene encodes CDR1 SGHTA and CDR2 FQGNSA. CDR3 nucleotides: TGTGCCAGCAGCTTAGGGAGTACTGGCGGGGCCAACGTCCTGACTTTC. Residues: CASSLGSTGGANVLTF. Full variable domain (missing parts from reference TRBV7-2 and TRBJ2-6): GAGVSQSPSNKVTEKGKDVELRCDPISGHTALYWYRQSLGQGLEFLIYFQGNSAPDKSGLPSDRFSAERTGGSVSTLTIQRTQQEDSAVYLCASSLGSTGGANVLTFGAGSRLTVL.

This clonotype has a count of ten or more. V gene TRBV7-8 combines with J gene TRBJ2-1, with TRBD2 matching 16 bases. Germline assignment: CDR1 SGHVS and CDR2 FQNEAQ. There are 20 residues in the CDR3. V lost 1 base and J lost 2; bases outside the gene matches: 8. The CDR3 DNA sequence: TGTGCCAGCAGCTTAGTTGCCGGGACTAGCGGGGGGGCGACCTACAATGAGCAGTTCTTC. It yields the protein CASSLVAGTSGGATYNEQFF.

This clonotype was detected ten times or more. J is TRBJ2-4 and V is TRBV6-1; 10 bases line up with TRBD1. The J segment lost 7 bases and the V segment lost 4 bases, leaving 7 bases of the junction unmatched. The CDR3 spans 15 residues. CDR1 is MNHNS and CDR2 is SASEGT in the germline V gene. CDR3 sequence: CASSVGTGVVNIQYF. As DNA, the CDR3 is TGTGCCAGCAGTGTAGGGACAGGGGTCGTGAACATTCAGTACTTC.

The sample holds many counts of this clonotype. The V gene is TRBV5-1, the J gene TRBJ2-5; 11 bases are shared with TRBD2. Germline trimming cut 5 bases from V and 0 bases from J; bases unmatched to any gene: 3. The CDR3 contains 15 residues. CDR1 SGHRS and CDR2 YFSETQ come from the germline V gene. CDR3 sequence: CASRTSGEYQETQYF. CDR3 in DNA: TGCGCCAGCAGGACTAGCGGGGAGTACCAAGAGACCCAGTACTTC.

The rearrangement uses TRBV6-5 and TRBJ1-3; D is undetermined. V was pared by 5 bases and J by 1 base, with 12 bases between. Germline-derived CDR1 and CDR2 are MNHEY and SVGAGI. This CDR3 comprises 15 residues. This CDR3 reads CASSVDPKSGNTIYF. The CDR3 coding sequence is TGTGCCAGCAGTGTAGATCCCAAGTCTGGAAACACCATATATTTT.

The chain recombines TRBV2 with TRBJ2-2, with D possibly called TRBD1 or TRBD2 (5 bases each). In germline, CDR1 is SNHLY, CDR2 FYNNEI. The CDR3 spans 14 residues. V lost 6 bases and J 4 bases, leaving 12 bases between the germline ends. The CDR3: CASRDTGTTGELFF. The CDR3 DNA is TGTGCCAGCAGGGATACCGGGACCACCGGGGAGCTGTTTTTT. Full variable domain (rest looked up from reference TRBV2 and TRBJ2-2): EPEVTQTPSHQVTQMGQEVILRCVPISNHLYFYWYRQILGQKVEFLVSFYNNEISEKSEIFDDQFSVERPDGSNFTLKIRSTKLEDSAMYFCASRDTGTTGELFFGEGSRLTVL.

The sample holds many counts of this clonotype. The CDR3 DNA follows: TGTGCCAGCAGTGAAGGGGGCACAGATACGCAGTATTTT. Protein: CASSEGGTDTQYF. The chain joins TRBV6-4 to TRBJ2-3; TRBD1 is a possible D gene (5 bases). CDR1 is MRHNA, CDR2 SNTAGT, per germline. V lost 3 bases and J 1 base, leaving 5 bases between the germline ends. The CDR3 spans 13 residues.

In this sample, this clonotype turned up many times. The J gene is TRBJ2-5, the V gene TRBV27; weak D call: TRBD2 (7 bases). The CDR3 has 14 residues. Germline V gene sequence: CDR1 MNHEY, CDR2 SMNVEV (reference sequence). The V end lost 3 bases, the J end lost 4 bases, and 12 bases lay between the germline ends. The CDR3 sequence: CASSFTGRGETQYF. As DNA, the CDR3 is TGTGCCAGCAGTTTTACAGGGAGGGGAGAGACCCAGTACTTC.

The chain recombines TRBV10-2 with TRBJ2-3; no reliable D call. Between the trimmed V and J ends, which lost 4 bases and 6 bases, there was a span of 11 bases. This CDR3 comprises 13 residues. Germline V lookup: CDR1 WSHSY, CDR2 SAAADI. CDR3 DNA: TGCGCCAGCAGTGTGGAAGAGTTGGATACGCAGTATTTT. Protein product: CASSVEELDTQYF.

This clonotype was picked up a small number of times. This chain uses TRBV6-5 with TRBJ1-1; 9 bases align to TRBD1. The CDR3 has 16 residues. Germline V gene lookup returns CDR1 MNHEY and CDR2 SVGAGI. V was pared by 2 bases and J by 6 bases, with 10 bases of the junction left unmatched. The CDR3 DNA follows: TGTGCCAGCAGTTACGGGGCGAGGACAGGGGCCTCTGAAGCTTTCTTT. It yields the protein CASSYGARTGASEAFF.

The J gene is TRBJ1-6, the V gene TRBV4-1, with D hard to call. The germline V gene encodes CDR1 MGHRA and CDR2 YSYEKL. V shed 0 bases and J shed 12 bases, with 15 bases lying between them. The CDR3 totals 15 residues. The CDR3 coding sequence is TGCGCCAGCAGCCAAGAAACCCCGGGAGTCGGACCCCTCCACTTT. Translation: CASSQETPGVGPLHF.

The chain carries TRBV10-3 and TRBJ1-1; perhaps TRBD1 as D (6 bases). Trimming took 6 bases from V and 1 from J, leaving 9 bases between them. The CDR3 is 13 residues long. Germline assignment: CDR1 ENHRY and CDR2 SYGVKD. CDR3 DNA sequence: TGTGCCATCAGGGAGACAGGGAACACTGAAGCTTTCTTT. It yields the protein CAIRETGNTEAFF.

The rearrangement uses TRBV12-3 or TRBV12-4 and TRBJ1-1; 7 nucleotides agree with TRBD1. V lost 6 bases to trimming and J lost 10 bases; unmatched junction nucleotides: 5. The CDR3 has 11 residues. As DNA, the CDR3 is TGTGCCAGCAGCCCCAGGGACAGAGCTTTCTTT. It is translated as CASSPRDRAFF.

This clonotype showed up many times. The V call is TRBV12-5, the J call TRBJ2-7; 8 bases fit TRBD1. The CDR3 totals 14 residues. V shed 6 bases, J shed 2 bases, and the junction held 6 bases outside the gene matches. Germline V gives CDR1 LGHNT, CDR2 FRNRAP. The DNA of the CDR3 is TGTGCTAGTGGCCCAGGGGGCGAAGCCTACGAGCAGTACTTC. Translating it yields CASGPGGEAYEQYF.

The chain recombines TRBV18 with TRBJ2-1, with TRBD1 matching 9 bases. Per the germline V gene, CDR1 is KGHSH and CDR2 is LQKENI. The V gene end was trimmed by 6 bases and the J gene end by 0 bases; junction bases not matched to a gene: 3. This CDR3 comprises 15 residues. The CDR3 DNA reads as TGTGCCAGCTCGGCACAGGGGGCCTCCTACAATGAGCAGTTCTTC. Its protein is CASSAQGASYNEQFF.

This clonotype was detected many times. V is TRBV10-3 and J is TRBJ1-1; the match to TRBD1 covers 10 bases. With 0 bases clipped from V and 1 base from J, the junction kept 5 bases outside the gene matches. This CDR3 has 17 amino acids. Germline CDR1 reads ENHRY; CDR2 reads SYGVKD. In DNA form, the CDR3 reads TGTGCCATCAGTGAGTCCGGTGGGACAGGGGCGAACACTGAAGCTTTCTTT. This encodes CAISESGGTGANTEAFF.

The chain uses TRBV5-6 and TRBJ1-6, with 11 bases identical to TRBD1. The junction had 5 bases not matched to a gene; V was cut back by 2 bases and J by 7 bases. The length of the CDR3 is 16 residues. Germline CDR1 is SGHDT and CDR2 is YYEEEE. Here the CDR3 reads CASSLTGQGENSPLHF. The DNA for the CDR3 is TGTGCCAGCAGCTTAACGGGACAGGGGGAGAATTCACCCCTCCACTTT.